The following is a T cell receptor (beta chain) sequence with its context. Its antigen is still unknown. Trimming cost V 1 base and J 2 bases; bases outside gene matches: 4. This CDR3 has 17 residues. This sample was included in a study of identical twins. Study-level points and caveats: Sequences that were out-of-frame, alpha and twin-shared displayed an excess of low generation probability. Models underestimated TCR alpha sharing (out-of-frame) in monozygotic twins.

TCRdb reprocessed the 5' RACE reads with MiXCR, giving one entry per CDR3 protein. Seen here are roughly 700,000 distinct CDR3 sequences, 8.6% observed once, and the top ten hold around 0.98%. A further study also used this sample, focusing on yellow fever vaccine responses in identical twins.

The clonotype was recovered from a woman aged 18-29 years in good health. The chain has TRBV12-3 or TRBV12-4 and TRBJ2-3; the match to TRBD2 covers 12 bases. Sequencing was carried out using PBMCs. The CDR3 loop is CASSLGSSGRVTDTQYF. The CDR3 DNA is TGTGCCAGCAGTTTAGGGTCTAGCGGGAGGGTCACAGATACGCAGTATTTT.